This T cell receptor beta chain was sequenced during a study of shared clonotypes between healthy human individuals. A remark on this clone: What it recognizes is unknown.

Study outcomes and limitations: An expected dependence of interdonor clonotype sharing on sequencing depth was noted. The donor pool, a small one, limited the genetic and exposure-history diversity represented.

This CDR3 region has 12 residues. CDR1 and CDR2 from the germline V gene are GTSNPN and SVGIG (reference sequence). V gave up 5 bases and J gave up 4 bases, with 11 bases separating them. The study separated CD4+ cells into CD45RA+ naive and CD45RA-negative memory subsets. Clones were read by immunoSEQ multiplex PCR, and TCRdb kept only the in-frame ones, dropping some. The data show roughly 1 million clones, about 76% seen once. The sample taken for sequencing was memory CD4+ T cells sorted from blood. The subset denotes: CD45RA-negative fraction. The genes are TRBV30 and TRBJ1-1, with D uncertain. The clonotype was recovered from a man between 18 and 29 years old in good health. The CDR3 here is CAWAQESTEAFF. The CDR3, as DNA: TGTGCCTGGGCCCAAGAGAGCACTGAAGCTTTCTTT.